Listed below are T cell receptor beta chains from one sample, sequenced in a study of T cell changes during pregnancy in multiple sclerosis. Using immunoSEQ multiplex PCR, the repertoire was profiled, and TCRdb retains in-frame clones only, with some absent. The profile shows 75,000 to 95,000 clones, about 93% of them singletons. Sequencing used CD4+ T cells from peripheral blood mononuclear cells, obtained after pregnancy. The receptors come from a female donor with multiple sclerosis, enrolled in a pregnancy study. Each CDR3 is given with its conserved first and last residue. D genes are given only for firm matches. Size values are once, few and many counts, or a class for expanded clones, and some rows have none.

>14|TRBV7-2|TRBJ2-7|.|.
CASSLAGVSYEQYF
TGTGCCAGCAGCTTAGCGGGAGTTTCCTACGAGCAGTACTTC
>15|TRBV5-4|TRBJ2-2|.|.
CASSSAGRSNGELFF
TGTGCCAGCAGCTCAGCCGGGAGATCAAACGGGGAGCTGTTTTTT
>15|TRBV25-1|TRBJ2-7|.|.
CASSDGHKSSYEQYF
TGTGCCAGCAGTGACGGACACAAGAGCTCCTACGAGCAGTACTTC
>13|TRBV25-1|TRBJ1-1|.|.
CASSERQRAEAFF
TGTGCCAGCAGTGAAAGACAACGAGCTGAAGCTTTCTTT
>13|TRBV6-6|TRBJ2-1|.|.
CASSPGWANEQFF
TGTGCCAGCAGTCCCGGATGGGCCAATGAGCAGTTCTTC
>14|TRBV28|TRBJ1-5|.|.
CASRAGPTNQPQHF
TGTGCCAGCAGGGCAGGGCCGACGAATCAGCCCCAGCATTTT
>14|TRBV7-9|TRBJ1-2|.|TRBD1
CASSFGTGGAGYTF
TGTGCCAGCAGCTTCGGGACAGGGGGAGCGGGCTACACCTTC
>14|TRBV19|TRBJ2-4|once|.
CASSITQGTNIQYF
TGTGCCAGTAGTATAACCCAGGGCACCAACATTCAGTACTTC
>12|TRBV10-3|TRBJ1-2|.|.
CATSDRSYGYTF
TGTGCCACCTCCGACAGATCCTATGGCTACACCTTC
>12|TRBV6-5|TRBJ2-3|.|.
CASRQRADTQYF
TGTGCCAGCAGACAGCGGGCAGATACGCAGTATTTT
>16|TRBV25-1|TRBJ2-3|.|TRBD2
CASSEFGGRIADTQYF
TGTGCCAGCAGTGAATTCGGCGGGAGGATCGCAGATACGCAGTATTTT
>15|TRBV5-1|TRBJ2-1|.|TRBD2
CASSREAISYNEQFF
TGCGCCAGCAGCCGGGAGGCGATCTCCTACAATGAGCAGTTCTTC
>13|TRBV15|TRBJ1-3|.|.
CATSRDHGGAQYF
TGTGCCACCAGCAGAGATCACGGTGGAGCCCAGTATTTT
>13|TRBV2|TRBJ2-2|.|.
CASKEFVTGELFF
TGTGCCAGCAAGGAGTTTGTCACCGGGGAGCTGTTTTTT
>14|TRBV5-1|TRBJ1-2|.|.
CASNIPGRHYGYTF
TGCGCCAGCAACATCCCCGGGAGGCACTATGGCTACACCTTC